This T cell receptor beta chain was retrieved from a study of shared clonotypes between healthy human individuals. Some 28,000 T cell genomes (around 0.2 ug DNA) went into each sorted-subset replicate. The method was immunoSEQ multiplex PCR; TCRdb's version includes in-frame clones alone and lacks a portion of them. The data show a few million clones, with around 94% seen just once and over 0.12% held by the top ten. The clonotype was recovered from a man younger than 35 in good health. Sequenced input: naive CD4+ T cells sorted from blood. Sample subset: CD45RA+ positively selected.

For the CDR3, the DNA is TGTGCCATCAGTGATTCGGACATATCAACTGAGGAGCTGTTTTTT. Its protein is CAISDSDISTEELFF. V gene TRBV10-3 combines with J gene TRBJ2-2, with D maybe TRBD1 (5 bases). V was shortened by 3 bases and J by 10 bases, with 18 bases between the two germline ends. The CDR3 contains 15 residues. Germline lookup yields CDR1 ENHRY and CDR2 SYGVKD.